The 19 T cell receptor beta chains given below trace back to one sample, sequenced in a study of CD8+ T cells in alopecia areata. RNA extraction was followed by reverse transcription into cDNA, which acted as the sequencing template. The repertoire was sequenced with immunoSEQ multiplex PCR; TCRdb's copy has only in-frame clones and lacks some. The repertoire includes under 110,000 clones, about 61% of them detected once, and 16% sits in the top ten. Treatment reported: oral pan-JAK inhibitor, 5-10 mg twice daily. The sample in question was CD8+ T cells sorted from blood, obtained between weeks 55 and 65, from a patient treated with tofacitinib. These receptors all come from a human donor with alopecia areata.

The rearrangement links TRBV29-1 to TRBJ1-2; weak D call: TRBD1 (5 bases). The CDR3 is 11 amino acids. Trimming stripped 5 bases from V and 8 bases from J, with 12 bases between. The germline V gene has CDR1 SQVTM and CDR2 ANQGSEA. The CDR3 here is CSVPGKYGYTF. As DNA, the CDR3 is TGCAGCGTTCCAGGGAAGTACGGCTACACCTTC.

The genes are TRBV4-1 and TRBJ2-1; tentatively, D is TRBD2 (5 bases). V shed 4 bases and J shed 5 bases, with 12 bases lying between them. The CDR3 has 14 residues. Germline CDR1 is MGHRA and CDR2 is YSYEKL. The CDR3 nucleotides read TGCGCCAGCAGCCTCCGCGGACTGCACAATGAGCAGTTCTTC. Amino acid sequence: CASSLRGLHNEQFF.

The V gene is TRBV2, the J gene TRBJ2-1, with 12 bases identical to TRBD1. The CDR3 runs to 14 residues. Germline assignment: CDR1 SNHLY and CDR2 FYNNEI. V shed 7 bases and J 5 bases; nucleotides not matched to a gene: 3. CDR3 region: CASTGTGGNNEQFF. In nucleotides, the CDR3 is TGTGCCAGCACCGGGACAGGGGGCAACAATGAGCAGTTCTTC.

This clone was detected only a few times. In nucleotides, the CDR3 is TGTGCCAGCAGAGGGGGACAGGGGGCTTACGAGCAGTACTTC. It yields the protein CASRGGQGAYEQYF. The chain joins TRBV27 to TRBJ2-7; TRBD1 aligns across 12 bases. CDR3 length: 14 residues. Germline CDR1 and CDR2: MNHEY and SMNVEV (reference sequence). V lost 6 bases and J lost 4; bases outside the gene matches: 4.

This clone was seen a handful of times. The rearrangement uses TRBV18 and TRBJ2-1; D is undetermined. The CDR3 sequence is 16 residues long. Germline CDR1 is KGHSH and CDR2 is LQKENI. V was shortened by 5 bases and J by 4 bases, with 18 bases between the two germline ends. The DNA of the CDR3 is TGTGCCAGCTCAGCCTCTCTAGTGGTAGGATACAATGAGCAGTTCTTC. Translating it yields CASSASLVVGYNEQFF.

The chain uses TRBV19 and TRBJ2-7; D not resolved. CDR3 size: 12 residues. V was cut by 4 bases and J by 3 bases, with 7 bases left in between. Germline V gene data show CDR1 as LNHDA and CDR2 as SQIVND (reference sequence). The DNA of the CDR3 is TGTGCCAGTAGTACGACGGACTACGAGCAGTACTTC. Protein sequence: CASSTTDYEQYF.

CDR3 nucleotide sequence: TGTGCCAGCAGTAAGCGAGGTTCGAGGGGGCGCTGGGAGCAGTACTTC. It specifies CASSKRGSRGRWEQYF. J is TRBJ2-7 and V is TRBV28, with TRBD1 matching over 7 bases. The CDR3 length is 16 residues. V shed 5 bases and J 7 bases; nucleotides not matched to a gene: 17. Germline V gene data show CDR1 as MDHEN and CDR2 as SYDVKM.

In this sample, this clone turned up a few times. The rearrangement uses TRBV9 and TRBJ2-2; maybe TRBD2 (6 bases). V lost 0 bases to trimming and J lost 7 bases, with 10 bases between them. Germline values: CDR1 SGDLS, CDR2 YYNGEE. This CDR3 has 14 amino acids. In nucleotides, the CDR3 is TGTGCCAGCAGCGTAGGACTAGTTAACGGGGAGCTGTTTTTT. This translates into CASSVGLVNGELFF.

This clone was seen only a few times. The genes are TRBV25-1 and TRBJ1-4; D is unresolved. Trimming pared 6 bases from V and 8 bases from J, leaving 13 bases between. CDR1 is MGHDK and CDR2 is SYGVNS in the germline V gene. The CDR3 has 13 residues. The CDR3 bases are TGTGCCAGCAGCGATACTGGGTGGGAAAAACTGTTTTTT. It translates to CASSDTGWEKLFF.

The chain combines TRBV10-3 with TRBJ2-3, with unresolved D. Trimming stripped 2 bases from V and 2 bases from J, with 2 bases between. CDR3 length: 12 amino acids. Germline V CDR1 and CDR2: ENHRY, SYGVKD. DNA for the CDR3: TGTGCCATCAGTGAGCCCACAGATACGCAGTATTTT. Translation: CAISEPTDTQYF.

The CDR3 sequence is CASSPRGSYEQYF. The CDR3 nucleotides read TGTGCCAGCAGCCCACGGGGTTCCTACGAGCAGTACTTC. The rearrangement uses TRBV6-5 and TRBJ2-7; weak D call: TRBD2 (5 bases). Trimming took off 6 bases at V and 1 base at J, with 10 bases between the two ends. CDR1 is MNHEY, CDR2 SVGAGI, per germline. This CDR3 contains 13 residues.

This clone was recorded a few times. For the CDR3, the DNA is TGCAGCGTCGCGGACAGGGCGGCCCGGGACCGTGGGGCCAACGTCCTGACTTTC. The encoded protein is CSVADRAARDRGANVLTF. J is TRBJ2-6 and V is TRBV29-1, with 8 nucleotides matching TRBD1. This CDR3 has 18 amino acids. V lost 6 bases, J lost 3 bases, and 16 bases stayed unmatched. Germline V CDR1 and CDR2: SQVTM, ANQGSEA.

This clone was counted a few times. The chain has TRBV5-6 and TRBJ2-2; TRBD2 agrees at 9 bases. Trimming cost V 6 bases and J 7 bases; bases outside gene matches: 7. The CDR3 consists of 14 residues. Germline loops: CDR1 SGHDT, CDR2 YYEEEE. The CDR3 DNA reads as TGTGCCAGCACCACTAGCGGGTTTGGCGGGGAGCTGTTTTTT. It encodes CASTTSGFGGELFF.

This clone was observed a few times. This chain uses TRBV29-1 with TRBJ1-2; 10 nucleotides match TRBD1. The CDR3 covers 15 residues. The junction had 12 bases not matched to a gene; V was cut back by 4 bases and J by 7 bases. CDR1 and CDR2 from the germline V gene are SQVTM and ANQGSEA. Written as DNA, the CDR3 is TGCAGCGTTGGGGACAGGGGTGATGGGTGGCGTGGCTACACCTTC. It encodes CSVGDRGDGWRGYTF.

CDR3 sequence reads: CASSQGGVHYGYTF. The CDR3 region has the DNA TGTGCCAGCAGCCAAGGGGGAGTGCACTATGGCTACACCTTC. The chain is built from TRBV14 and TRBJ1-2; unclear D gene. Trimming took off 1 base at V and 3 bases at J, with 9 bases between the two ends. The CDR3 totals 14 residues. In germline, CDR1 is SGHDN, CDR2 FVKESK.

This sequence joins TRBV9 and TRBJ2-7; TRBD1 matches 7 bases. Per the germline V gene, CDR1 is SGDLS and CDR2 is YYNGEE. J was trimmed by 2 bases and V by 4 bases; bases with no gene match: 9. The CDR3 is made up of 15 amino acids. The CDR3 sequence: CASSPQTGPTYEQYF. The DNA of the CDR3 is TGTGCCAGCAGCCCTCAGACAGGGCCAACCTACGAGCAGTACTTC.

J is TRBJ2-1 and V is TRBV18; 8 bases align to TRBD1. Germline V lookup: CDR1 KGHSH, CDR2 LQKENI. The CDR3 is made up of 15 amino acids. The junction had 8 bases not matched to a gene; V was cut back by 3 bases and J by 7 bases. The CDR3 spells CASSPRQGTGNEQFF. The CDR3 DNA sequence: TGTGCCAGCTCACCTCGACAGGGGACGGGAAATGAGCAGTTCTTC.

The V gene is TRBV5-6, the J gene TRBJ1-3, with D possibly being TRBD1 (5 bases). V lost 3 bases to trimming and J lost 0 bases, with 16 bases between them. The germline CDR1 and CDR2 sequences are SGHDT and YYEEEE. This CDR3 spans 17 amino acids. The CDR3 DNA is TGTGCCAGCAGCTGGGGCTCGGGGACGTCCTCTGGAAACACCATATATTTT. Encoded protein: CASSWGSGTSSGNTIYF.

This chain uses TRBV7-9 with TRBJ1-4, with D maybe TRBD1 (6 bases). Germline lookup yields CDR1 SEHNR and CDR2 FQNEAQ (reference sequence). The V and J ends lost 0 bases and 8 bases respectively, with 16 bases between them. The CDR3 is 16 residues long. In nucleotides, the CDR3 is TGTGCCAGCAGCTTAGCCTTACAGGGCGGTTGGGAAAAACTGTTTTTT. Its protein is CASSLALQGGWEKLFF.